The subject of this entry is one T cell receptor (beta chain). As yet, its antigen is unknown. The data were taken from a study of T cells expressing NK-cell markers. About the study: In the group of eight sequenced donors, seven were HCMV-seropositive and one was seronegative.

Points from the study as a whole: The HCMV specificity of the expanded NKG2C+ T cell clones stayed unresolved.

TCR beta cDNA was made by 5'RACE template switching with UMIs. TCRdb reprocessed the 5' RACE reads and reports one entry per CDR3 protein, with no DNA. The sample has about 460,000 distinct CDR3 sequences. Germline V gene data show CDR1 as MNHNS and CDR2 as SASEGT. The CDR3 runs 15 residues. The sample was blood T cells: a sorted CD56 or NKG2C T cell subset, CD4+ or CD8+ T cells, or bulk PBMC T cells (not recorded which). The receptor comes from a woman in her forties or fifties in good health. The gene calls are TRBV6-1 and TRBJ2-3. The CDR3 loop reads CASSEAKTNTDTQYF.